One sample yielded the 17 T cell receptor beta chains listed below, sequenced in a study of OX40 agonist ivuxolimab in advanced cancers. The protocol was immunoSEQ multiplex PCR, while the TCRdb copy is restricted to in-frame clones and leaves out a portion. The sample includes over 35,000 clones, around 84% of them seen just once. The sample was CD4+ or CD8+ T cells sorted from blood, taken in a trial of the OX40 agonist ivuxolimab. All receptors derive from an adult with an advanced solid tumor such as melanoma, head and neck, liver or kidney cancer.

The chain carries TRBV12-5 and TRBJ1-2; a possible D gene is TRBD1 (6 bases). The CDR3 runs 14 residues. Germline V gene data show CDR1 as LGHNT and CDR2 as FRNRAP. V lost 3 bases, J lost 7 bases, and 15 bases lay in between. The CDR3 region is CASGLGGGTIGYTF. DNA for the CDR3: TGTGCTAGTGGTTTAGGCGGAGGGACAATTGGCTACACCTTC.

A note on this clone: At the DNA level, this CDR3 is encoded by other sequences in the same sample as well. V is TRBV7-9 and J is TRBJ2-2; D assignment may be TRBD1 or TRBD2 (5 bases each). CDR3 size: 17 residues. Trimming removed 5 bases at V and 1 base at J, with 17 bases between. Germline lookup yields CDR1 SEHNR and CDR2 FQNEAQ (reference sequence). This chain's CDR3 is CASSLLTGQMNTGELFF. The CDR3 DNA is TGTGCCAGCAGCCTCCTTACGGGGCAGATGAACACCGGGGAGCTGTTTTTT.

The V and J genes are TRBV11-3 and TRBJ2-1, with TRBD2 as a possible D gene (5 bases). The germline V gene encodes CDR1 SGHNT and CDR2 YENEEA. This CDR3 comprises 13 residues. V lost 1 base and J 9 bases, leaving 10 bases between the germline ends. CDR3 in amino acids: CASSLARGTEQFF. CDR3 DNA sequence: TGTGCCAGCAGCTTAGCTCGGGGAACTGAGCAGTTCTTC.

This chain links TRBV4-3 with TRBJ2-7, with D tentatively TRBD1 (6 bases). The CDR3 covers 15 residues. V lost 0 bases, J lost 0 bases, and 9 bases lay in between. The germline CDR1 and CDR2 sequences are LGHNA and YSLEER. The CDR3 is CASSQEGHSSYEQYF. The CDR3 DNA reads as TGCGCCAGCAGCCAAGAGGGACATAGCTCCTACGAGCAGTACTTC.

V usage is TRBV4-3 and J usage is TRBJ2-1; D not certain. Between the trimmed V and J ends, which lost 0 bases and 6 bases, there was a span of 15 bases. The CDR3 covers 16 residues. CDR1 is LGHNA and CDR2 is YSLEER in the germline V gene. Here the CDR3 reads CASSQDAPSRTNEQFF. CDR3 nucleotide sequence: TGCGCCAGCAGCCAAGATGCCCCCTCACGAACCAATGAGCAGTTCTTC.

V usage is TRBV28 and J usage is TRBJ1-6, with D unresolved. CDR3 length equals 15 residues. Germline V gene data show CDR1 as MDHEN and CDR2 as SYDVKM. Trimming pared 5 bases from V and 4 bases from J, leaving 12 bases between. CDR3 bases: TGTGCCAGCAGTACGGCCGGGCCTTATAATTCACCCCTCCACTTT. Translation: CASSTAGPYNSPLHF. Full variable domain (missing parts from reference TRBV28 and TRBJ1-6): DVKVTQSSRYLVKRTGEKVFLECVQDMDHENMFWYRQDPGLGLRLIYFSYDVKMKEKGDIPEGYSVSREKKERFSLILESASTNQTSMYLCASSTAGPYNSPLHFGNGTRLTVT.

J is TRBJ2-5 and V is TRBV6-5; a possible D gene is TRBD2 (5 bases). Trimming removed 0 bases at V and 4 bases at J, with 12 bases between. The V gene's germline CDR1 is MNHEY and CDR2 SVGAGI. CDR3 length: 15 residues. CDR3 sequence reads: CASSYSAGTGETQYF. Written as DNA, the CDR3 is TGTGCCAGCAGTTACTCGGCGGGCACGGGAGAGACCCAGTACTTC.

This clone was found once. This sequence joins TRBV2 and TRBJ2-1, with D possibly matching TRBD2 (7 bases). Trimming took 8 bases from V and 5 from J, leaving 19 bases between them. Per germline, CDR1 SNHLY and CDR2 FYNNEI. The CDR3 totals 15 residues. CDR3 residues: CASPLGGGRDNEQFF. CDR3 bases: TGTGCCAGCCCCCTTGGGGGGGGGCGGGACAATGAGCAGTTCTTC.

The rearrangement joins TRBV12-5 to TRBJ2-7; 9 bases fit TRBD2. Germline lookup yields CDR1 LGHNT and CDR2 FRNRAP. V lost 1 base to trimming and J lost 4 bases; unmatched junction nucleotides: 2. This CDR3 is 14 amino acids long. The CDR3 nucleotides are TGTGCTAGTGGTTTGGGCGGGGGGGGTTACGAGCAGTACTTC. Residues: CASGLGGGGYEQYF.

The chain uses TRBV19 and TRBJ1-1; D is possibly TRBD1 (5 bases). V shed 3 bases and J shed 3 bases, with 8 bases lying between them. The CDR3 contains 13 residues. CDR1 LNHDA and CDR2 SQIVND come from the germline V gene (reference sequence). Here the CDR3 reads CASSIGGDTEAFF. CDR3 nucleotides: TGTGCCAGTAGTATTGGGGGGGACACTGAAGCTTTCTTT.

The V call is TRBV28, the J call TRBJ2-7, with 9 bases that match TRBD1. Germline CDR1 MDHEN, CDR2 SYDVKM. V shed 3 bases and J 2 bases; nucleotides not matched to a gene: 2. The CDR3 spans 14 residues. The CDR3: CASSFDRGTYEQYV. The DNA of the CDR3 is TGTGCCAGCAGTTTCGACAGGGGGACCTACGAGCAGTACGTC.

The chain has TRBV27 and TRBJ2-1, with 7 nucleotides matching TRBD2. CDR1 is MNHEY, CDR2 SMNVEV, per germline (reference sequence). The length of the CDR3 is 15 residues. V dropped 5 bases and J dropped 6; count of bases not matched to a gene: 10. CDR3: CASSPPRGEGNEQFF. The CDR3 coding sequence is TGTGCCAGCAGTCCACCTCGGGGGGAAGGCAATGAGCAGTTCTTC.

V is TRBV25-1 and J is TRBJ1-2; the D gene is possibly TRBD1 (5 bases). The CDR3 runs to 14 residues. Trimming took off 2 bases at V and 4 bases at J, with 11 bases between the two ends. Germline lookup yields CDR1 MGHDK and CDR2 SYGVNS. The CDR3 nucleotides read TGTGCCAGCAGTGAACTCCGGGGACGCTATGGCTACACCTTC. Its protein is CASSELRGRYGYTF.

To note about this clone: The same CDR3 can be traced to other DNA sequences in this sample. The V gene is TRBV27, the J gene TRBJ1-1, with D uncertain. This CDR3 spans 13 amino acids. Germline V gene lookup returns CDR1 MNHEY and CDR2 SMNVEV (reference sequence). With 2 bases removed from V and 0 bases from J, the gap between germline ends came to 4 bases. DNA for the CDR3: TGTGCCAGCAGTTTAGGCATGAACACTGAAGCTTTCTTT. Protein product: CASSLGMNTEAFF.

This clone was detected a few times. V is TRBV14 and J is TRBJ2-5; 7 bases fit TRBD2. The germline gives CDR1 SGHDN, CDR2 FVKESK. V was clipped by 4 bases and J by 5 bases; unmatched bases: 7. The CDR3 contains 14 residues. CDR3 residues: CASSLWEGPETQYF. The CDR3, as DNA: TGTGCCAGCAGCCTCTGGGAGGGGCCGGAGACCCAGTACTTC. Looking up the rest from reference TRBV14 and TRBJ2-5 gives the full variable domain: EAGVTQFPSHSVIEKGQTVTLRCDPISGHDNLYWYRRVMGKEIKFLLHFVKESKQDESGMPNNRFLAERTGGTYSTLKVQPAELEDSGVYFCASSLWEGPETQYFGPGTRLLVL.

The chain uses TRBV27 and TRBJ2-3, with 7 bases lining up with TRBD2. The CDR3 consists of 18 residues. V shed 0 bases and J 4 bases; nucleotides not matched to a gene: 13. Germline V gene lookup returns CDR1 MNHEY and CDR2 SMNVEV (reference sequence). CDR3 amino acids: CASSLSSGPLRVADTQYF. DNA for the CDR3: TGTGCCAGCAGTTTATCTAGCGGGCCCTTGCGGGTGGCAGATACGCAGTATTTT.

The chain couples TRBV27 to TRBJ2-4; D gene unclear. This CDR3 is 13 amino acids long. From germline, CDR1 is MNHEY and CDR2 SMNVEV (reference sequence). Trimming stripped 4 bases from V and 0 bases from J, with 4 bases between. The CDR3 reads CASSYAAKNIQYF. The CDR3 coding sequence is TGTGCCAGCAGTTATGCAGCCAAAAACATTCAGTACTTC.